What follows describes a single T cell receptor beta chain. The sample is drawn from a study of T cells expressing NK-cell markers. In the study overall: Repertoire data for TCR beta were derived from sorted T cells (CD3+CD56+NKG2C+, CD3+CD56+NKG2C- and CD3+CD56-NKG2C+).

Scientists made TCR beta cDNA using 5'RACE template switching with UMIs. From its re-call of the 5' RACE reads, TCRdb lists each CDR3 protein once, without DNA. Recorded for this sample: 350,000 to 400,000 distinct CDR3 sequences. CDR3 length: 17 amino acids. Per germline, CDR1 SGHRS and CDR2 YFSETQ. The sequenced sample consisted of blood T cells: a sorted CD56 or NKG2C T cell subset, CD4+ or CD8+ T cells, or bulk PBMC T cells (not recorded which). The rearrangement uses TRBV5-1 and TRBJ2-5; TCRdb's D call of TRBD2 is untestable without DNA. The source of this sequence is a woman aged 45-59 years in good health. The CDR3: CASSLPGTSGSGETQYF.